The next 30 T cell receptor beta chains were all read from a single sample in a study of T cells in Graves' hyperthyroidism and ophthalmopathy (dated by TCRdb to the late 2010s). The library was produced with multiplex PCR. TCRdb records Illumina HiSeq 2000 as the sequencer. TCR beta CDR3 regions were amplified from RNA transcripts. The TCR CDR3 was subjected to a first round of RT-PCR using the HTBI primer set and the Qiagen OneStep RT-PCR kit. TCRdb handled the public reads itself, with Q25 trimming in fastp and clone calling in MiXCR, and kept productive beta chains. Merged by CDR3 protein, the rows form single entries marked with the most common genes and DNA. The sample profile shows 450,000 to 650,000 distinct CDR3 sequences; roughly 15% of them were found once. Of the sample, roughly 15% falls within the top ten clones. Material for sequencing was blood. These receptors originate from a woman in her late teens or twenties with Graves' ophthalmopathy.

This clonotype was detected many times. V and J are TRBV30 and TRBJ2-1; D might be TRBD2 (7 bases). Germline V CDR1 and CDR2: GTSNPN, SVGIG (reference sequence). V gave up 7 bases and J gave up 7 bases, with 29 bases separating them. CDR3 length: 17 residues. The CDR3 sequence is CAYARPQSGKGGNEQFF. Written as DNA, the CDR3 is TGTGCCTACGCTCGCCCTCAAAGCGGGAAGGGGGGGAATGAGCAGTTCTTC.

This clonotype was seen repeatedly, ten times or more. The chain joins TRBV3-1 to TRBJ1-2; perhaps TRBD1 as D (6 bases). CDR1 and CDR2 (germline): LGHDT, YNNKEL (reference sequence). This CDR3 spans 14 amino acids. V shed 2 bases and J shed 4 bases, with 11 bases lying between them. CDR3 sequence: CASSQITGTYGYTF. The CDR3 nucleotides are TGTGCCAGCAGCCAAATTACAGGGACCTATGGCTACACCTTC.

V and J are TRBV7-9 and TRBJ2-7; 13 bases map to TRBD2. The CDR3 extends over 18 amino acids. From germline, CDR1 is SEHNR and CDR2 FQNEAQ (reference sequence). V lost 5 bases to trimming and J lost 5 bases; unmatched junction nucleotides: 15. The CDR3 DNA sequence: TGTGCCAGCAGCCCCCTCGGGGGTGGACTAGCGGGAGAAGACGAGCAGTACTTC. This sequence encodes CASSPLGGGLAGEDEQYF.

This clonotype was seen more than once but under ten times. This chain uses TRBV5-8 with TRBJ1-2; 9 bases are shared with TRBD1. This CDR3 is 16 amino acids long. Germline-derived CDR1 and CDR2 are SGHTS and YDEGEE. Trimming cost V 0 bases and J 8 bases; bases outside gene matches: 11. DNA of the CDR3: TGTGCCAGCAGCTTGGAACGGACAGGGGATTTTCAAGGCTACACCTTC. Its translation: CASSLERTGDFQGYTF.

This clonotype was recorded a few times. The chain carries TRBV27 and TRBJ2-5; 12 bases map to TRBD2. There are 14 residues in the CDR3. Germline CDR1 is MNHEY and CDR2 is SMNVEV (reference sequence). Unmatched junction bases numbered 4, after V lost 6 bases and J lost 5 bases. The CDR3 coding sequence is TGTGCCAGCAGCGGACTAGCGGGAATCGAGACCCAGTACTTC. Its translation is CASSGLAGIETQYF.

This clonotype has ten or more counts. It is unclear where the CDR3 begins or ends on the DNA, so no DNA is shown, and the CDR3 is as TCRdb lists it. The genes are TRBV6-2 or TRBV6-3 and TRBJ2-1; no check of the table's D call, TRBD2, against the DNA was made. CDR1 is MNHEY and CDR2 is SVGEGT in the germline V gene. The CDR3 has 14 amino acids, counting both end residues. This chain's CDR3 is CASSSSFLAGVQFF.

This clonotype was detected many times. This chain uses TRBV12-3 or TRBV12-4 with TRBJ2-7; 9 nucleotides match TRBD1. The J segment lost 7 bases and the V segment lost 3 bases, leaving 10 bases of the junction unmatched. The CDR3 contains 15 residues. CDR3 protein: CASSLSGTGTGEQYF. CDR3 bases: TGTGCCAGCAGTTTGTCCGGGACAGGGACGGGGGAGCAGTACTTC.

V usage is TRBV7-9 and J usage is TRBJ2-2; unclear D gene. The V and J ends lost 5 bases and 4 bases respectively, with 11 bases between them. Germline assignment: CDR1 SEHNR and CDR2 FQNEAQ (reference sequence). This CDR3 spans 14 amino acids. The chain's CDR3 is CASSQDRSTGELFF. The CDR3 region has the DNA TGTGCCAGCAGCCAAGATAGGAGCACCGGGGAGCTGTTTTTT.

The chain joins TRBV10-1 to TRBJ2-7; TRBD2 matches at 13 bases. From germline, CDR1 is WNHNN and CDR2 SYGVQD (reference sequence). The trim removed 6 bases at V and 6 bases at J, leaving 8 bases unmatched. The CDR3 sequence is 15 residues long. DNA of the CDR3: TGCGCCAGCAGCGGGGGACTAGCGGGACCCGCCGAGCAGTACTTC. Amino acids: CASSGGLAGPAEQYF.

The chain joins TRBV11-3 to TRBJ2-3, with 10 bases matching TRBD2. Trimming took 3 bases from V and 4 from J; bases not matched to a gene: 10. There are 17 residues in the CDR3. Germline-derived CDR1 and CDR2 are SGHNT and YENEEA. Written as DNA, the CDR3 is TGTGCCAGCAGCTTGGCCCTCAGCGGGAGGGCCGCAGATACGCAGTATTTT. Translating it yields CASSLALSGRAADTQYF.

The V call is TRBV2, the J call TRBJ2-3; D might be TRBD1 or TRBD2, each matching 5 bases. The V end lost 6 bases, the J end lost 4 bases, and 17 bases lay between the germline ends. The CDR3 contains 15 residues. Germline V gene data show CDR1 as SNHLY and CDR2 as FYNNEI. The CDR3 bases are TGTGCCAGCAGCCAGGACTCGAGGGGTGCAGATACGCAGTATTTT. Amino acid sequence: CASSQDSRGADTQYF.

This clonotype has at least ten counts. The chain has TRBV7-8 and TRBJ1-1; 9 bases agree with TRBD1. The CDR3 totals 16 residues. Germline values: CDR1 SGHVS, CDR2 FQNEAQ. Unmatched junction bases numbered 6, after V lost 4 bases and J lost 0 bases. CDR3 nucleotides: TGTGCCAGCAGCTCTTGGGACAGGGCTATGAACACTGAAGCTTTCTTT. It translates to CASSSWDRAMNTEAFF.

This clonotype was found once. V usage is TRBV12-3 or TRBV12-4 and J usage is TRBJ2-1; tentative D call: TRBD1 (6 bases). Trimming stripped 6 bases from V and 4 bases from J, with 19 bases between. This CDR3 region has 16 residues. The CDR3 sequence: CASRLKQGKAYNEQFF. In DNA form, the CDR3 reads TGTGCCAGCAGACTTAAGCAGGGGAAGGCTTACAATGAGCAGTTCTTC.

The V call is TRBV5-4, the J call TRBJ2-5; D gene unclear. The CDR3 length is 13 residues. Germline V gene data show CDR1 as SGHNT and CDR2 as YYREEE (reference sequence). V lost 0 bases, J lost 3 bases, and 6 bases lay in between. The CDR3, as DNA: TGTGCCAGCAGCTTGGCCGACGAAGAGACCCAGTACTTC. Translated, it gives CASSLADEETQYF.

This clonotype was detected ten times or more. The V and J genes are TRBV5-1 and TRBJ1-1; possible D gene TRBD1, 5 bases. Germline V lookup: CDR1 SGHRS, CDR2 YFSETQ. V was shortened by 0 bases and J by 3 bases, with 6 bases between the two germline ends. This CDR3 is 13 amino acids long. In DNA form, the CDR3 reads TGCGCCAGCAGCTTGGCGGGACACACTGAAGCTTTCTTT. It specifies CASSLAGHTEAFF.

The CDR3 DNA follows: TGTGCCAGCAGCTTAGCAAGGAATAGCAATCAGCCCCAGCATTTT. This encodes CASSLARNSNQPQHF. The chain employs TRBV7-3 and TRBJ1-5; D unclear. V was shortened by 2 bases and J by 0 bases, with 8 bases between the two germline ends. The germline gives CDR1 SGHTA, CDR2 FQGTGA. The CDR3 is made up of 15 amino acids.

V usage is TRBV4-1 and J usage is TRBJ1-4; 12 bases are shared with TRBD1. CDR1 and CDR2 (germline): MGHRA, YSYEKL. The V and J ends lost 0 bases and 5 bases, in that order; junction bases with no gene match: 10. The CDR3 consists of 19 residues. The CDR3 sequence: CASSQDPYRDRGPNEKLFF. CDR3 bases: TGCGCCAGCAGCCAAGATCCCTACCGGGACAGGGGGCCGAATGAAAAACTGTTTTTT.

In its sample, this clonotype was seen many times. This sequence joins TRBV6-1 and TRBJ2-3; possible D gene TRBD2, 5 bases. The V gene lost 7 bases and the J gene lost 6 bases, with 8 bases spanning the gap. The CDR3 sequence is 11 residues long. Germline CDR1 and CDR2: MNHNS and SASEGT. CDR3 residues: CASNRGDTQYF. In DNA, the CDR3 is TGTGCCAGCAATCGAGGGGATACGCAGTATTTT.

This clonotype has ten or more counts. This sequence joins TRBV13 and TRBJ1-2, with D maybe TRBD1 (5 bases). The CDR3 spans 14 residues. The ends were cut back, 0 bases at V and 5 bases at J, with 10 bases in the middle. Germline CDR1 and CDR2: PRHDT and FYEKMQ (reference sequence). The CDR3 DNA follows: TGTGCCAGCAGCTTAGGACGGGACGGGTATGGCTACACCTTC. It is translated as CASSLGRDGYGYTF.

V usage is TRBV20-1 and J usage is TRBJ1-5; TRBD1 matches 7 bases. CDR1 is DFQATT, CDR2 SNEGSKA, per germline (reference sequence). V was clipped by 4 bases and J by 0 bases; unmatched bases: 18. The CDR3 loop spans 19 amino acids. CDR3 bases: TGCAGTGCTAACCCCAAACCGGGACAGAAGAAGGATAGCAATCAGCCCCAGCATTTT. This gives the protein CSANPKPGQKKDSNQPQHF.

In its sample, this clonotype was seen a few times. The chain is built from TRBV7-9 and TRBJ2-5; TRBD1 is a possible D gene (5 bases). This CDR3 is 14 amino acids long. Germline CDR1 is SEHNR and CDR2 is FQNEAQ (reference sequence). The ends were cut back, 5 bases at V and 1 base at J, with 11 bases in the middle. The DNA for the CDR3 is TGTGCCAGCAGCCCCCGACAGCCCCAAGAGACCCAGTACTTC. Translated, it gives CASSPRQPQETQYF.

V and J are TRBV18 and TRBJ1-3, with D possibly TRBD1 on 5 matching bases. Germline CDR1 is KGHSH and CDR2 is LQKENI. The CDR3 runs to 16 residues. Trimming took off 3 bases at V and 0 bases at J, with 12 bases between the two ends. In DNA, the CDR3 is TGTGCCAGCTCACCGGGACCAAGGGCCTCTGGAAACACCATATATTTT. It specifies CASSPGPRASGNTIYF.

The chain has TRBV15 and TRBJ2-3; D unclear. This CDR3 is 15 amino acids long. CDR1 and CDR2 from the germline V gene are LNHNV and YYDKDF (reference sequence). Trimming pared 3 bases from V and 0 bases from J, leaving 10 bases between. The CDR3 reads CATSSRAISTDTQYF. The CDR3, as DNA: TGTGCCACCAGCAGTCGGGCCATCAGCACAGATACGCAGTATTTT.

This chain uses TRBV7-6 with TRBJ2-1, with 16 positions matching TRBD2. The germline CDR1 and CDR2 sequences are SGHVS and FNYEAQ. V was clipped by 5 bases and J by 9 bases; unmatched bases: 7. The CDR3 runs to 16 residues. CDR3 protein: CASSQGLAGGPLEQFF. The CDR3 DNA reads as TGTGCCAGCAGCCAGGGACTAGCGGGAGGGCCGCTTGAGCAGTTCTTC.

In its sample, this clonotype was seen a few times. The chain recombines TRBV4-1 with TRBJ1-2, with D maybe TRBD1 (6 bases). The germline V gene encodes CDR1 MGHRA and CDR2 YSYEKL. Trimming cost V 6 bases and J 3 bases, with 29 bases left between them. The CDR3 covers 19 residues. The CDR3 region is CASRREIVGLDRSYYGYTF. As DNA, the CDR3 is TGCGCCAGCAGAAGGGAAATAGTAGGCTTGGACAGAAGTTACTATGGCTACACCTTC.

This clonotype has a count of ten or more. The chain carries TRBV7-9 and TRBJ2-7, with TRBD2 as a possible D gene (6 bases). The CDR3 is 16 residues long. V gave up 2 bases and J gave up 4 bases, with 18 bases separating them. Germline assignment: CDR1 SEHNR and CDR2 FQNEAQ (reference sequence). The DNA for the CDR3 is TGTGCCAGCAGCTTAATAAGTGGAGGGGCCCTTTACGAGCAGTACTTC. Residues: CASSLISGGALYEQYF. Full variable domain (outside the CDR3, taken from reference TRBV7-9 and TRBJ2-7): DTGVSQNPRHKITKRGQNVTFRCDPISEHNRLYWYRQTLGQGPEFLTYFQNEAQLEKSRLLSDRFSAERPKGSFSTLEIQRTEQGDSAMYLCASSLISGGALYEQYFGPGTRLTVT.

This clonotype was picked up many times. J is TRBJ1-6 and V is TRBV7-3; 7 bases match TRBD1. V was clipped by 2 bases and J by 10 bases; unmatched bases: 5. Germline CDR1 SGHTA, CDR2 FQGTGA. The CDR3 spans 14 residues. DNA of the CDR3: TGTGCCAGCAGCTTAGGAGGACAGGAATCACCCCTCCACTTT. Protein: CASSLGGQESPLHF.

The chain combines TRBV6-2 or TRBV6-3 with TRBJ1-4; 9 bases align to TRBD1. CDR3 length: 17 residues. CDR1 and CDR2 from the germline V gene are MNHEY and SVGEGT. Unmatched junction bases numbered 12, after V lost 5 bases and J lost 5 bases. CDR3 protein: CASSESPGQGTNEKLFF. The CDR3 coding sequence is TGTGCCAGCAGTGAAAGTCCGGGACAGGGTACGAATGAAAAACTGTTTTTT.

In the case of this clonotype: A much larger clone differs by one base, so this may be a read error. CDR3 sequence: CAGSERLIGNYGYTF. In DNA, the CDR3 is TGTGCCGGCAGTGAAAGGCTTATCGGGAACTATGGCTACACCTTC. This chain uses TRBV6-1 with TRBJ1-2; D call uncertain. There are 15 residues in the CDR3. CDR1 and CDR2 from the germline V gene are MNHNS and SASEGT.

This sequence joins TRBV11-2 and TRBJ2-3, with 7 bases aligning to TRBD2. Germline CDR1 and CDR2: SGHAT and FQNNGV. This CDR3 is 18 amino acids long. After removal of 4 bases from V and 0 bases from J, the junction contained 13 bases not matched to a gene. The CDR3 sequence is CASSSPTSHYSSTDTQYF. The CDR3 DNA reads TGTGCCAGCAGCTCACCGACTAGCCACTACTCTAGCACAGATACGCAGTATTTT.